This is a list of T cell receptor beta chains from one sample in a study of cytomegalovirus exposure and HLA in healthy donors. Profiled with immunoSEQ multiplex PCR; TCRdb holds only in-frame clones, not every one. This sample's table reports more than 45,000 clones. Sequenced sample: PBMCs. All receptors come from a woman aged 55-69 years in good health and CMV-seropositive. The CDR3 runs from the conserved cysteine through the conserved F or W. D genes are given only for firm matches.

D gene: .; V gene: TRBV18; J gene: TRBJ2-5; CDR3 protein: CASSPQGAGQETQYF; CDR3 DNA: TGTGCCAGCTCACCACAAGGGGCAGGGCAAGAGACCCAGTACTTC
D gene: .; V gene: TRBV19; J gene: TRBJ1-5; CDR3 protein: CASRAGPSGGQPQHF; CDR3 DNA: TGTGCCAGTAGAGCCGGACCCTCCGGGGGTCAGCCCCAGCATTTT
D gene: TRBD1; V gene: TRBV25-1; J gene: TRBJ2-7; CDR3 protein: CASSSTTGVSYEQYF; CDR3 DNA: TGTGCCAGCAGTTCCACGACAGGGGTCTCCTACGAGCAGTACTTC
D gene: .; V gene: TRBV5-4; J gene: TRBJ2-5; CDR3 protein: CASSEGELETQYF; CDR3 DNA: TGTGCCAGCAGCGAGGGGGAGTTGGAGACCCAGTACTTC
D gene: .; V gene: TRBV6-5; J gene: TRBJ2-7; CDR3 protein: CASRNGQLYEQYF; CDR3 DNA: TGTGCCAGCAGGAACGGACAGCTCTACGAGCAGTACTTC
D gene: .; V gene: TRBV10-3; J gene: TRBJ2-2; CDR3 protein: CAISESRDLSGELFF; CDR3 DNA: TGTGCCATCAGTGAGTCCCGGGATCTGTCCGGGGAGCTGTTTTTT
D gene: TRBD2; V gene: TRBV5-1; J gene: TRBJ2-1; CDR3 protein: CASSESLAGVYNEQFF; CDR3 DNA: TGCGCCAGCAGCGAATCCCTAGCGGGGGTCTACAATGAGCAGTTCTTC
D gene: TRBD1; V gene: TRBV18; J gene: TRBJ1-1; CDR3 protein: CASSGQGQNTEAFF; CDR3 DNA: TGTGCCAGCTCAGGACAGGGGCAGAACACTGAAGCTTTCTTT
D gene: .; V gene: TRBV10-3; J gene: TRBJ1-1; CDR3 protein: CAIGSRATTNTEAFF; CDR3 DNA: TGTGCCATCGGGAGTCGGGCGACCACGAACACTGAAGCTTTCTTT
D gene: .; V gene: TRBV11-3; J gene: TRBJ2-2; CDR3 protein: CASSLGSSAYTGELFF; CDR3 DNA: TGTGCCAGCAGCTTAGGGTCTAGCGCTTACACCGGGGAGCTGTTTTTT
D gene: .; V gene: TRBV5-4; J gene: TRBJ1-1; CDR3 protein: CASSQDKNTEAFF; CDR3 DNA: TGTGCCAGCAGCCAGGACAAGAACACTGAAGCTTTCTTT
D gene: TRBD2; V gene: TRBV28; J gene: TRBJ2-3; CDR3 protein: CASHSGGVTDTQYF; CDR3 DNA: TGTGCCAGTCATAGCGGGGGGGTCACAGATACGCAGTATTTT
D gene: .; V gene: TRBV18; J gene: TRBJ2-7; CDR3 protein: CASSLDTGRAYEQYF; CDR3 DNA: TGTGCCAGCTCACTGGACACCGGCCGTGCCTACGAGCAGTACTTC
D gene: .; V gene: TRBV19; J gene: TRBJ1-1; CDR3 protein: CASTQDRLNTEAFF; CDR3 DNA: TGTGCCAGTACCCAAGACAGACTGAACACTGAAGCTTTCTTT
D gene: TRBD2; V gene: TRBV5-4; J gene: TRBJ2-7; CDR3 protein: CASSLDVGGAYGYEQYF; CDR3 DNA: TGTGCCAGCAGCTTGGATGTCGGGGGGGCCTACGGTTACGAGCAGTACTTC
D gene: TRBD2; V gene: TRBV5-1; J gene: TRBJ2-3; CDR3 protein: CASSQTGTSDTDTQYF; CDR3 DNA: TGCGCCAGCAGCCAGACCGGGACTAGCGACACAGATACGCAGTATTTT
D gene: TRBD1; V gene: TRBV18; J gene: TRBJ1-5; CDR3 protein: CASSINRGSNQPQHF; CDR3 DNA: TGTGCCAGCTCAATCAACAGGGGAAGCAATCAGCCCCAGCATTTT
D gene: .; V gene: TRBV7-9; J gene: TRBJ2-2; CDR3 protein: CASSLAALNTGELFF; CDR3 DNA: TGTGCCAGCAGCTTAGCAGCACTGAACACCGGGGAGCTGTTTTTT
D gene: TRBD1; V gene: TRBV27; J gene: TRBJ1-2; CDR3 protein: CASSLWGQDGYTF; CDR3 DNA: TGTGCCAGCAGTTTATGGGGACAGGATGGCTACACCTTC
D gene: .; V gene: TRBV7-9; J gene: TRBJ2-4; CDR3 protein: CASSFGQGGNIQYF; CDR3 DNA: TGTGCCAGCAGCTTTGGTCAGGGTGGAAACATTCAGTACTTC
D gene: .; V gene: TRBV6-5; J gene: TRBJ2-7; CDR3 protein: CASSYYPTPSYEQYF; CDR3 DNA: TGTGCCAGCAGTTACTACCCTACCCCCTCCTACGAGCAGTACTTC
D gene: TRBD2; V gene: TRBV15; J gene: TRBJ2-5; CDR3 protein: CATMAGGRQETQYF; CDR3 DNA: TGTGCCACCATGGCGGGGGGGCGGCAAGAGACCCAGTACTTC
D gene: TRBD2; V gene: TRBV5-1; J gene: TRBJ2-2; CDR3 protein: CASRFGGMDTGELFF; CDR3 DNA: TGCGCCAGCAGGTTCGGGGGGATGGACACCGGGGAGCTGTTTTTT
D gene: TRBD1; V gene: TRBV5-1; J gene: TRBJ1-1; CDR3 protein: CASSTLDRVSPEAFF; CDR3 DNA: TGCGCCAGCAGCACCTTAGACAGGGTAAGCCCTGAAGCTTTCTTT
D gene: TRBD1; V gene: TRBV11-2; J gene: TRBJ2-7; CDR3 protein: CASSRQGHSSYEQYF; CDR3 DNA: TGTGCCAGCAGCCGACAGGGGCACAGCTCCTACGAGCAGTACTTC
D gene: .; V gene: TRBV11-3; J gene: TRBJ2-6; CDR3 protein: CASSLPTGANVLTF; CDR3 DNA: TGTGCCAGCAGCTTACCCACTGGGGCCAACGTCCTGACTTTC